The 3 T cell receptor beta chains given below trace back to one sample, sequenced in a study of T cell responses to AZD1222 COVID-19 vaccine (dated by TCRdb to the early 2020s). Library prep was done by the immunoSEQ multiplex PCR assay. TCRdb provides this immuneACCESS table in a form limited to in-frame rearrangements. Some clones are lacking; in checked studies, under half of them reflect an unresolved V gene, and why the rest are absent is not known. The table for this sample lists 84,000 or so clones; roughly 87% of them were counted only once. The ten largest make up about 5% of the sample. Interpreted using the paper, the time point label stands for: baseline before first vaccination. The sample's treatment or condition, from its label and the paper: meningococcal conjugate vaccine given as trial control. The source material was peripheral blood, sampled on day 0 of MenACWY control vaccination. Receptors originate from an adult in good health.

This clone was observed a single time. This rearrangement joins TRBV18 to TRBJ1-3; 7 bases match TRBD1. The CDR3 covers 14 residues. Per germline, CDR1 KGHSH and CDR2 LQKENI. Losses at the gene ends were 6 bases for V and 2 bases for J; bases not matched to a gene: 4. This CDR3 reads CASSSGQTGNTIYF. The CDR3 nucleotides are TGTGCCAGCTCCTCGGGACAGACTGGAAACACCATATATTTT.

The chain combines TRBV4-2 with TRBJ1-2; possible D gene TRBD1, 6 bases. This CDR3 has 15 residues. V was pared by 0 bases and J by 4 bases, with 12 bases between. Germline V CDR1 and CDR2: LGHNA, YNFKEQ. This chain's CDR3 is CASSQELQGRYGYTF. DNA of the CDR3: TGTGCCAGCAGCCAAGAGCTACAGGGCCGCTATGGCTACACCTTC.

The chain carries TRBV11-3 and TRBJ2-3; 9 bases are a match to TRBD2. The CDR3 spans 16 residues. The ends lost 5 bases at V and 5 bases at J; junction bases unmatched: 11. Germline lookup yields CDR1 SGHNT and CDR2 YENEEA. The CDR3 nucleotides are TGTGCCAGCAGCCCCGGGACGCGGGGGGGCCGAGATACGCAGTATTTT. Amino acids: CASSPGTRGGRDTQYF.